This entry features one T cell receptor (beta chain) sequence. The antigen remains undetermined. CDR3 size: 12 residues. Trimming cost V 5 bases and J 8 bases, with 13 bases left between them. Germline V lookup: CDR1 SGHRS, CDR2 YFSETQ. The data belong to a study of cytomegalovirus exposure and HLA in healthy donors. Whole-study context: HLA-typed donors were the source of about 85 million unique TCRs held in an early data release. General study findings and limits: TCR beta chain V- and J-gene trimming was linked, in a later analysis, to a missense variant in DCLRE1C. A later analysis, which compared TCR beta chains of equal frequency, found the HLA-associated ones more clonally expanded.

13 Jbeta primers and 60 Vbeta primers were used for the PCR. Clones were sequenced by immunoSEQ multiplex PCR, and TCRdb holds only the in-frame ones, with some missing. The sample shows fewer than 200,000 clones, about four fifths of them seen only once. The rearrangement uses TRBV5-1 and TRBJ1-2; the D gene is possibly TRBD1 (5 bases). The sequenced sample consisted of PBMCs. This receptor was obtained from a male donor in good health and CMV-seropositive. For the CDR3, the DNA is TGCGCCAGCAGTGCAGGGAAGCGCGGCTACACCTTC. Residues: CASSAGKRGYTF.